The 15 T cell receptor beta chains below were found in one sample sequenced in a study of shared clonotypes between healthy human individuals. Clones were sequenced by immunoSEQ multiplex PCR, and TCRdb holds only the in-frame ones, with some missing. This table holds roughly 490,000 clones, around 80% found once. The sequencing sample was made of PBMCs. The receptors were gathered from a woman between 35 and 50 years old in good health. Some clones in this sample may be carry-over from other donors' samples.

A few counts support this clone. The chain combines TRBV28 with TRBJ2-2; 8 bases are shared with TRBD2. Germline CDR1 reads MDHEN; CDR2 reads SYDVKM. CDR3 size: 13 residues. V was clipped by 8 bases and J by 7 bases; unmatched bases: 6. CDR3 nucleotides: TGTGCCAGCGCCGGGGGGGGGCGCGGGGAGCTGTTTTTT. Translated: CASAGGGRGELFF.

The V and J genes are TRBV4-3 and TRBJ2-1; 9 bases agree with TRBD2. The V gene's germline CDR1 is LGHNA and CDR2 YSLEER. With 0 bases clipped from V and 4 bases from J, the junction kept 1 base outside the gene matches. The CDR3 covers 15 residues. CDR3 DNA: TGCGCCAGCAGCCAAGATAGCGGGAGTTACAATGAGCAGTTCTTC. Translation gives CASSQDSGSYNEQFF.

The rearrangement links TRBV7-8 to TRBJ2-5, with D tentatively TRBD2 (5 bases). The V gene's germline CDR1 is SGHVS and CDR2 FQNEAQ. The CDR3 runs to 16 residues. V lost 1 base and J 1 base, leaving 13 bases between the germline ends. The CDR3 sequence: CASSLGGDWSQETQYF. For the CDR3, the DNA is TGTGCCAGCAGCTTAGGGGGAGATTGGTCCCAAGAGACCCAGTACTTC.

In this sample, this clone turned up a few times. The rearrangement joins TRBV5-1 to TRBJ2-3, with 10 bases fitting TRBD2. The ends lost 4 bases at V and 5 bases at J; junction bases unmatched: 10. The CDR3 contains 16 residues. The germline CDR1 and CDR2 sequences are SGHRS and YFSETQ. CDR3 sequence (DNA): TGCGCCAGCAGCGTAAACCTAGCGGGAGATGTAGATACGCAGTATTTT. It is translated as CASSVNLAGDVDTQYF.

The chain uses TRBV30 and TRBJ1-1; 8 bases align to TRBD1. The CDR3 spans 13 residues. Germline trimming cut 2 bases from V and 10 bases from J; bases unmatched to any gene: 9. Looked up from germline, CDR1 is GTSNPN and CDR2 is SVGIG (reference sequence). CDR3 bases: TGTGCCTGGAGTTTTGACAGGGGCGGTAGAGCTTTCTTT. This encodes CAWSFDRGGRAFF.

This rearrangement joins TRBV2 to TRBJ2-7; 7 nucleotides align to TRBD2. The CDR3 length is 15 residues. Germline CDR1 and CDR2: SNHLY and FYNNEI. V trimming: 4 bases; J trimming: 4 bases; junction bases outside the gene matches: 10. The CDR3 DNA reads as TGTGCCAGCAGTGGAAGGTGGCTAGCGGTGTACGAGCAGTACTTC. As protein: CASSGRWLAVYEQYF.

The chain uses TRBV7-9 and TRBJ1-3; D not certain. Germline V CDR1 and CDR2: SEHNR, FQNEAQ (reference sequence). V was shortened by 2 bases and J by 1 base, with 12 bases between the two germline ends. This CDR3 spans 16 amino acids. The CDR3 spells CASSLIVLPSGNTIYF. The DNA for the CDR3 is TGTGCCAGCAGCTTAATCGTACTCCCGTCTGGAAACACCATATATTTT.

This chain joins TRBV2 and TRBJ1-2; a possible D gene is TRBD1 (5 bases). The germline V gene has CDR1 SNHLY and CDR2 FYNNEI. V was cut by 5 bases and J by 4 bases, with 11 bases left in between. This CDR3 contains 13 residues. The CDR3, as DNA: TGTGCCAGCAGTCCCGGGACGTCCTATGGCTACACCTTC. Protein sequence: CASSPGTSYGYTF.

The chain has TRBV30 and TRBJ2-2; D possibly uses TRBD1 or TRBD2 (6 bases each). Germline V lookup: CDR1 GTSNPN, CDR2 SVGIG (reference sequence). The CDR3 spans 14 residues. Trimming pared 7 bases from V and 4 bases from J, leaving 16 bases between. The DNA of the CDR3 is TGTGCCTCGCAGAGGGGGGCCTTCACCGGGGAGCTGTTTTTT. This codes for CASQRGAFTGELFF.

In DNA form, the CDR3 reads TGTGCCAGCAGCCGAGGGGTGGGGGGCACAGATACGCAGTATTTT. As protein: CASSRGVGGTDTQYF. The chain recombines TRBV28 with TRBJ2-3, with D perhaps TRBD1 or TRBD2 (5 bases each). This CDR3 comprises 15 residues. Germline V gene sequence: CDR1 MDHEN, CDR2 SYDVKM. The ends were cut back, 6 bases at V and 1 base at J, with 14 bases in the middle. Full variable domain (outside the CDR3, taken from reference TRBV28 and TRBJ2-3): DVKVTQSSRYLVKRTGEKVFLECVQDMDHENMFWYRQDPGLGLRLIYFSYDVKMKEKGDIPEGYSVSREKKERFSLILESASTNQTSMYLCASSRGVGGTDTQYFGPGTRLTVL.

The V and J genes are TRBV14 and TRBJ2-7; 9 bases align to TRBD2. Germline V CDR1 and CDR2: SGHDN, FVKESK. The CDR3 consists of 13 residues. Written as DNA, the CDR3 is TGTGCTAGCTCGCTAGCGGGACCCTACGAGCAGTACTTC. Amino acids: CASSLAGPYEQYF.

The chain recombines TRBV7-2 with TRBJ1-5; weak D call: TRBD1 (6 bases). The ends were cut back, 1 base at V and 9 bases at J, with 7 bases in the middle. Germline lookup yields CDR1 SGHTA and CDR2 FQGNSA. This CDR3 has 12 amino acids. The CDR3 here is CASSLDRAPQHF. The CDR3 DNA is TGTGCCAGCAGCTTAGACAGGGCGCCCCAGCATTTT.

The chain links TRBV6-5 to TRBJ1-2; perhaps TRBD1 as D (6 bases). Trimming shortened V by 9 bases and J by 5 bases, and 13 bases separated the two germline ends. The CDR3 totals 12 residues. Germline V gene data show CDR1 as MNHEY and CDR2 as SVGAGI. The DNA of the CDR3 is TGTGCCAGTAGGACAGACAGTTATGGCTACACCTTC. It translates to CASRTDSYGYTF.

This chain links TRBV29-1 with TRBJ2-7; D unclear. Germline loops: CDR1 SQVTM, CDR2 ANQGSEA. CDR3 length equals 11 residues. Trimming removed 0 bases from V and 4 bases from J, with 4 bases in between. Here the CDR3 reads CSVEDRYEQYF. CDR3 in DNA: TGCAGCGTTGAAGACAGATACGAGCAGTACTTC.

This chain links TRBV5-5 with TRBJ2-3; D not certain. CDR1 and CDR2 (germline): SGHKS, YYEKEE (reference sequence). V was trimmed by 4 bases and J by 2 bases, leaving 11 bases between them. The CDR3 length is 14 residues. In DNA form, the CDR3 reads TGTGCCAGCAGCCTGGACGGATACACAGATACGCAGTATTTT. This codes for CASSLDGYTDTQYF.